The 32 T cell receptor beta chains below come from one sample, sequenced in a study of T-cell memory formation after mild COVID-19. TCRdb re-called the 5' RACE reads through MiXCR, storing one row per CDR3 protein. The sample shows a few hundred thousand distinct CDR3 sequences, 15% to 20% of them seen only once. Sample: PBMCs or a T cell subset sorted from them (not recorded which). Receptor source: a man between 18 and 35 years old who had mild COVID-19 (a few samples of this study predate the infection). Cell type and time point are not known.

This clonotype was found a few times. The chain carries TRBV5-6 and TRBJ1-2, with D maybe TRBD1 (6 bases). The germline V gene has CDR1 SGHDT and CDR2 YYEEEE. Trimming took off 5 bases at V and 10 bases at J, with 18 bases between the two ends. There are 13 residues in the CDR3. Here the CDR3 reads CASRYHRVGDYTF. In DNA, the CDR3 is TGTGCCAGCAGGTACCACAGGGTTGGTGACTACACCTTC.

This clonotype was detected a few times. The chain combines TRBV2 with TRBJ1-6, with 10 bases aligning to TRBD1. There are 16 residues in the CDR3. Trimming cost V 8 bases and J 7 bases; bases outside gene matches: 11. From germline, CDR1 is SNHLY and CDR2 FYNNEI. The DNA for the CDR3 is TGTGCCAGCGGCGGGACAGGGGAAGAGGTAAATTCACCCCTCCACTTT. Translation gives CASGGTGEEVNSPLHF.

This clonotype has at least ten counts. The chain couples TRBV5-1 to TRBJ2-7; no definite D call. V was shortened by 4 bases and J by 0 bases, with 11 bases between the two germline ends. Germline V gene sequence: CDR1 SGHRS, CDR2 YFSETQ. This CDR3 has 14 amino acids. This CDR3 is CASSLEASSYEQYF. The CDR3 coding sequence is TGCGCCAGCAGCCTAGAGGCGAGCTCCTACGAGCAGTACTTC.

Only a few counts were recorded for this clonotype. V and J are TRBV27 and TRBJ1-1; the match to TRBD1 covers 9 bases. The CDR3 is 15 amino acids. The trim removed 1 base at V and 4 bases at J, leaving 4 bases unmatched. Germline CDR1 and CDR2: MNHEY and SMNVEV (reference sequence). As DNA, the CDR3 is TGTGCCAGCAGTTTATTTGGGACAGGGCTCACTGAAGCTTTCTTT. This sequence encodes CASSLFGTGLTEAFF.

This clonotype showed up just a few times. The chain combines TRBV5-1 with TRBJ2-1; 10 positions agree with TRBD2. The V and J ends lost 4 bases and 7 bases, in that order; junction bases with no gene match: 8. The CDR3 is made up of 15 amino acids. The germline V gene has CDR1 SGHRS and CDR2 YFSETQ. CDR3 region: CASSPGSSGGNEQFF. The DNA of the CDR3 is TGCGCCAGCAGCCCGGGTTCTAGCGGGGGTAATGAGCAGTTCTTC.

This clonotype was found many times. The gene calls are TRBV5-1 and TRBJ2-3; D may be TRBD1 (7 bases). The ends were cut back, 4 bases at V and 10 bases at J, with 13 bases in the middle. The CDR3 is 12 amino acids. The germline V gene has CDR1 SGHRS and CDR2 YFSETQ. CDR3 nucleotides: TGCGCCAGCAGCGCGGGACAGCAAGCGCAGTATTTT. Amino acids: CASSAGQQAQYF.

The table lists this clonotype with a few counts. V gene TRBV9 combines with J gene TRBJ2-3; D is possibly TRBD2 (6 bases). Germline loops: CDR1 SGDLS, CDR2 YYNGEE. This CDR3 is 13 amino acids long. V gave up 7 bases and J gave up 4 bases, with 13 bases separating them. The CDR3 spells CASRGTTPDTQYF. For the CDR3, the DNA is TGTGCCAGCCGCGGGACGACACCAGATACGCAGTATTTT.

This chain links TRBV18 with TRBJ2-7; D is perhaps TRBD1 or TRBD2 (5 bases each). CDR3 length equals 16 residues. V dropped 3 bases and J dropped 4 bases, with 19 bases sitting between them. The germline V gene has CDR1 KGHSH and CDR2 LQKENI. CDR3 bases: TGTGCCAGCTCACCGAGGACATCTCGAGGGGTGTACGAGCAGTACTTC. It encodes CASSPRTSRGVYEQYF.

J is TRBJ2-1 and V is TRBV27; 8 bases agree with TRBD2. Germline loops: CDR1 MNHEY, CDR2 SMNVEV (reference sequence). J gave up 10 bases and V 3 bases, and 5 bases lay outside the gene matches. The CDR3 extends over 13 amino acids. The CDR3 sequence: CASSFLAGGEQFF. CDR3 sequence (DNA): TGTGCCAGCAGTTTCCTAGCGGGTGGCGAGCAGTTCTTC.

The sample holds a few counts of this clonotype. The chain carries TRBV27 and TRBJ2-1; perhaps TRBD2 as D (6 bases). The CDR3 length is 15 residues. Germline values: CDR1 MNHEY, CDR2 SMNVEV (reference sequence). V was shortened by 2 bases and J by 13 bases, with 21 bases between the two germline ends. The CDR3 spells CASSLGRLATGVQFF. The CDR3 nucleotides are TGTGCCAGCAGTTTAGGGCGCCTAGCTACGGGGGTACAGTTCTTC.

The sample holds a few counts of this clonotype. This rearrangement joins TRBV4-1 to TRBJ2-2; no reliable D call. V gave up 3 bases and J gave up 3 bases, with 11 bases separating them. CDR3 length: 15 amino acids. CDR1 and CDR2 (germline): MGHRA, YSYEKL. CDR3 DNA sequence: TGCGCCAGCAGCCAGGTGTTCAGCTACACCGGGGAGCTGTTTTTT. It yields the protein CASSQVFSYTGELFF.

In its sample, this clonotype was seen many times. CDR3 sequence: CASSLGAGGETQYF. The CDR3, as DNA: TGTGCCAGCAGCTTAGGGGCAGGGGGTGAGACCCAGTACTTC. The chain joins TRBV7-2 to TRBJ2-5; the match to TRBD1 covers 7 bases. CDR3 length: 14 residues. Germline V gives CDR1 SGHTA, CDR2 FQGNSA. The junction had 4 bases not matched to a gene; V was cut back by 1 base and J by 5 bases.

The chain recombines TRBV6-2 or TRBV6-3 with TRBJ1-5; D is unclear. The CDR3 extends over 14 amino acids. In germline, CDR1 is MNHEY, CDR2 SVGEGT. Trimming pared 0 bases from V and 4 bases from J, leaving 7 bases between. The CDR3 region is CASSYSGSNQPQHF. The CDR3 bases are TGTGCCAGCAGTTACTCTGGCAGTAATCAGCCCCAGCATTTT.

This CDR3 is CSVVPQGLTWETQYF. CDR3 nucleotides: TGCAGTGTAGTCCCCCAGGGACTGACGTGGGAGACCCAGTACTTC. The V gene is TRBV20-1, the J gene TRBJ2-5; possibly TRBD2 for D (6 bases). The CDR3 totals 15 residues. Germline CDR1 and CDR2: DFQATT and SNEGSKA (reference sequence). Trimming pared 7 bases from V and 5 bases from J, leaving 23 bases between.

This clonotype was recorded at least ten times. The chain is built from TRBV5-1 and TRBJ2-7; 11 bases align to TRBD2. The CDR3 is 18 amino acids. Trimming cost V 3 bases and J 0 bases; bases outside gene matches: 11. CDR1 and CDR2 from the germline V gene are SGHRS and YFSETQ. DNA for the CDR3: TGCGCCAGCAGCTCCCAGAGTAGCGGGGGGGCCACCTCCTACGAGCAGTACTTC. Translated, it gives CASSSQSSGGATSYEQYF.

This clonotype was counted a few times. The chain carries TRBV10-3 and TRBJ2-1; 7 nucleotides agree with TRBD2. The germline V gene has CDR1 ENHRY and CDR2 SYGVKD. This CDR3 has 16 amino acids. V lost 2 bases and J lost 5; bases outside the gene matches: 9. This CDR3 is CAISENRGGGDNEQFF. The DNA of the CDR3 is TGTGCCATCAGTGAGAACCGGGGCGGGGGTGACAATGAGCAGTTCTTC.

V is TRBV10-3 and J is TRBJ2-7, with TRBD2 matching 12 bases. V lost 8 bases and J lost 5; bases outside the gene matches: 4. The CDR3 runs to 13 residues. Germline V CDR1 and CDR2: ENHRY, SYGVKD. The CDR3 DNA is TGTGCCATCTCACTAGCGGGGGGAGACGAGCAGTACGTC. Its translation: CAISLAGGDEQYV.

The chain couples TRBV5-1 to TRBJ2-7; TRBD1 aligns across 9 bases. The CDR3 sequence is 14 residues long. The trim removed 3 bases at V and 5 bases at J, leaving 6 bases unmatched. Germline loops: CDR1 SGHRS, CDR2 YFSETQ. The CDR3 here is CASSSGTGSNEQYF. The CDR3 DNA is TGCGCCAGCAGCTCAGGGACAGGGTCGAACGAGCAGTACTTC.

CDR3 loop: CGSATGTGELFF. The DNA for the CDR3 is TGCGGCTCCGCCACCGGCACCGGGGAGCTGTTTTTT. This chain links TRBV20-1 with TRBJ2-2; D ambiguous. The V gene's germline CDR1 is DFQATT and CDR2 SNEGSKA (reference sequence). The CDR3 loop spans 12 amino acids.

CDR3 bases: TGTGCCAGCAGCTGGGCCGGGAATGAAAAACTGTTTTTT. Translation gives CASSWAGNEKLFF. The J gene is TRBJ1-4, the V gene TRBV7-9; D ambiguous. CDR1 is SEHNR, CDR2 FQNEAQ, per germline (reference sequence). CDR3 length equals 13 residues. With 4 bases removed from V and 5 bases from J, the gap between germline ends came to 8 bases.

This chain links TRBV28 with TRBJ1-2; 10 bases are shared with TRBD1. The CDR3 extends over 13 amino acids. Germline V gene data show CDR1 as MDHEN and CDR2 as SYDVKM. The junction had 4 bases not matched to a gene; V was cut back by 5 bases and J by 7 bases. CDR3 DNA: TGTGCCAGCAGTCGTGACAGGGGGCGTGGCTACACCTTC. It codes for CASSRDRGRGYTF.

The V and J genes are TRBV4-3 and TRBJ1-5; the D is unclear. Germline CDR1 LGHNA, CDR2 YSLEER. The CDR3 length is 14 residues. The V and J ends lost 4 bases and 6 bases respectively, with 13 bases between them. Here the CDR3 reads CASSRGGVGQPQHF. In DNA form, the CDR3 reads TGCGCCAGCAGCCGCGGTGGGGTCGGTCAGCCCCAGCATTTT.

In its sample, this clonotype was seen many times. V is TRBV7-2 and J is TRBJ2-5; D might be TRBD2 (6 bases). Germline values: CDR1 SGHTA, CDR2 FQGNSA. The CDR3 sequence is 14 residues long. V was trimmed by 4 bases and J by 3 bases, leaving 12 bases between them. The CDR3 protein is CASSSRVAEETQYF. The CDR3 coding sequence is TGTGCCAGCAGCTCCCGGGTAGCGGAAGAGACCCAGTACTTC.

This clonotype has ten or more counts. Germline is not matched at one junction end, which may reflect a read error. The CDR3 is CATSREGQGADSKTGELFF. CDR3 bases: TGTGCCACCAGCAGAGAAGGGCAGGGGGCAGATTCGAAAACCGGGGAGCTGTTTTTT. The rearrangement uses TRBV15 and TRBJ2-2; 8 nucleotides agree with TRBD1. This CDR3 has 19 residues. Germline V gene data show CDR1 as LNHNV and CDR2 as YYDKDF (reference sequence).

The genes are TRBV18 and TRBJ2-7; the D gene is possibly TRBD1 (7 bases). Per the germline V gene, CDR1 is KGHSH and CDR2 is LQKENI. This CDR3 has 15 residues. V lost 3 bases to trimming and J lost 2 bases, with 14 bases between them. The CDR3 DNA sequence: TGTGCCAGCTCACCCTCGGGCAGGGGGGCCTACGAGCAGTACTTC. It specifies CASSPSGRGAYEQYF. Full variable domain (missing parts from reference TRBV18 and TRBJ2-7): NAGVMQNPRHLVRRRGQEARLRCSPMKGHSHVYWYRQLPEEGLKFMVYLQKENIIDESGMPKERFSAEFPKEGPSILRIQQVVRGDSAAYFCASSPSGRGAYEQYFGPGTRLTVT.

This clonotype was detected only a few times. The chain couples TRBV7-9 to TRBJ2-5; no reliable D call. This CDR3 has 14 amino acids. With 1 base removed from V and 5 bases from J, the gap between germline ends came to 11 bases. Germline V gene sequence: CDR1 SEHNR, CDR2 FQNEAQ (reference sequence). The CDR3 loop reads CASSLGAQVETQYF. For the CDR3, the DNA is TGTGCCAGCAGCTTAGGGGCGCAAGTGGAGACCCAGTACTTC.

The rearrangement links TRBV18 to TRBJ1-2; 7 nucleotides align to TRBD1. Trimming cost V 6 bases and J 6 bases; bases outside gene matches: 4. This CDR3 region has 12 residues. Germline V gene lookup returns CDR1 KGHSH and CDR2 LQKENI. In DNA form, the CDR3 reads TGTGCCAGCTCCCCTGGGACAGATGGCTACACCTTC. Translation gives CASSPGTDGYTF.

This clonotype was seen a handful of times. The CDR3 DNA reads TGTGCCAGCAGACAGCGACCAGTACCCCAGCATTTT. Translation gives CASRQRPVPQHF. The chain links TRBV7-9 to TRBJ1-5; D ambiguous. The germline CDR1 and CDR2 sequences are SEHNR and FQNEAQ (reference sequence). Trimming removed 6 bases at V and 10 bases at J, with 13 bases between. This CDR3 contains 12 residues.

This clonotype came up a few times. The gene calls are TRBV7-2 and TRBJ2-3; tentatively, D is TRBD2 (5 bases). V was clipped by 5 bases and J by 3 bases, with 15 bases between them. This CDR3 spans 15 amino acids. Germline CDR1 and CDR2: SGHTA and FQGNSA. In DNA, the CDR3 is TGTGCCAGCAGCGCACGCTTGGGGAGAACAGATACGCAGTATTTT. Its translation is CASSARLGRTDTQYF. The full variable domain, with the rest looked up from reference TRBV7-2 and TRBJ2-3, is GAGVSQSPSNKVTEKGKDVELRCDPISGHTALYWYRQSLGQGLEFLIYFQGNSAPDKSGLPSDRFSAERTGGSVSTLTIQRTQQEDSAVYLCASSARLGRTDTQYFGPGTRLTVL.

This clonotype has a count of ten or more. The chain combines TRBV2 with TRBJ2-3; tentative D call: TRBD2 (5 bases). Germline CDR1 and CDR2: SNHLY and FYNNEI. Trimming removed 1 base at V and 5 bases at J, with 7 bases between. The CDR3 runs to 13 residues. In DNA form, the CDR3 reads TGTGCCAGCAGTGAAGATCGGGGAGATACGCAGTATTTT. Translating it yields CASSEDRGDTQYF.

Only a few counts were recorded for this clonotype. The chain is built from TRBV2 and TRBJ2-5, with D uncertain. The CDR3 covers 14 residues. Germline CDR1 SNHLY, CDR2 FYNNEI. V shed 6 bases and J shed 5 bases, with 16 bases lying between them. The CDR3 sequence: CASSENSEVETQYF. The DNA for the CDR3 is TGTGCCAGCAGCGAAAACTCAGAAGTGGAGACCCAGTACTTC.

This CDR3 reads CASKSRVLDEQFF. The DNA for the CDR3 is TGTGCCAGCAAGTCCCGGGTTCTCGATGAGCAGTTCTTC. The chain uses TRBV7-8 and TRBJ2-1, with D unresolved. The length of the CDR3 is 13 residues. Trimming cost V 7 bases and J 8 bases, with 15 bases left between them. Germline assignment: CDR1 SGHVS and CDR2 FQNEAQ.